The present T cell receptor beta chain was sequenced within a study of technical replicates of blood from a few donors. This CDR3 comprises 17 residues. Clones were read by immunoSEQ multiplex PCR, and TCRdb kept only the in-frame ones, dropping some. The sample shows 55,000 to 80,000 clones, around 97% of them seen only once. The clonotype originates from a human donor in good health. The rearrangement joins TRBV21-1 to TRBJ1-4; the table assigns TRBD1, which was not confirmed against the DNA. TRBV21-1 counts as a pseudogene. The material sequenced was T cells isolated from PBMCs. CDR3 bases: TGTGCCAGCAGCAAAGTACAGGGATTTTGCACTAATGAAAAACTGTTTTTT. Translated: CASSKVQGFCTNEKLFF.